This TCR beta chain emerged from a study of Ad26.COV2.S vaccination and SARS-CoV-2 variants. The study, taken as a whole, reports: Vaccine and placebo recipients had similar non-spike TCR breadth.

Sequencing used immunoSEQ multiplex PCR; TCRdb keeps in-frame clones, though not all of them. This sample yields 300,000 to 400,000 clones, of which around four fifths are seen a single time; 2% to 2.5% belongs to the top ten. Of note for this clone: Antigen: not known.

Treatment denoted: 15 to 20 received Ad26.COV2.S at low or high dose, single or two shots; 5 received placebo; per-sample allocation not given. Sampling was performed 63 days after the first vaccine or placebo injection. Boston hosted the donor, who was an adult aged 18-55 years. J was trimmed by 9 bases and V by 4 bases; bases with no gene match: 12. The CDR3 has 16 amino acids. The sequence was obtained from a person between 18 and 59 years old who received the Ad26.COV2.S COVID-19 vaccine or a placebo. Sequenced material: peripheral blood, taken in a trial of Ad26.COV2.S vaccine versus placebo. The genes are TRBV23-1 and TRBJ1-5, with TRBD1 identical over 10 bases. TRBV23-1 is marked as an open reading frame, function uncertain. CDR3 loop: CASSRGDRGGLRPQHF. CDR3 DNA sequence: TGCGCCAGCAGTCGGGGGGACAGGGGTGGTTTGAGGCCCCAGCATTTT.